This T cell receptor beta chain was observed in a study of tumor and adjacent non-tumor tissue in lung cancer. No cell sorting was done before RNA was extracted from the tissue. The library came from three nested PCR rounds adapted from ARM-PCR protocols. TCRdb recomputed calls from the multiplex PCR reads with MiXCR, one row per CDR3 protein. The sample carries approximately 70,000 distinct CDR3 sequences, roughly 73% recorded once. The length of the CDR3 is 20 residues. The germline gives CDR1 ENHRY, CDR2 SYGVKD. On this clonotype: The antigen is unknown. One junction end disagrees with the germline gene, perhaps due to a read error.

Study-level points and caveats: Shorter survival was associated with higher TCR diversity in tumors.

This TCR was recovered from a man in his 60s with non-small cell lung cancer. The chain recombines TRBV10-3 with TRBJ2-6; 8 positions match TRBD2. The sequenced sample consisted of lung tumor tissue. CDR3 sequence (DNA): TGTGCCATCAGTGGGCATGGGACTAGTGGGAGGGACTCTGGGGCCAACATCCTGACTTTC. It translates to CAISGHGTSGRDSGANILTF.